Below, 3 T cell receptor beta chains from the same sample are listed, as sequenced in a study of memory CD4+ T cells and cytomegalovirus serostatus (dated by TCRdb to between 2018 and 2021). The library came from the immunoSEQ multiplex PCR assay. TCRdb provides this immuneACCESS table in a form limited to in-frame rearrangements. Some clones are lacking; in checked studies, under half of them reflect an unresolved V gene, and why the rest are absent is not known. In all, the sample holds 40,000 to 45,000 clones, and about 85% of those were seen once. The ten largest clones add up to about 0.79% of the sample. A FACSAria II was used to sort memory CD4+ T cells, defined as single viable CD3+CD4+CD8-CD45RO+ cells. Sequencing was performed on memory CD4+ T cells from blood. The receptors shown here come from an adult in good health and CMV-seronegative.

The rearrangement uses TRBV5-4 and TRBJ2-4; 7 bases fit TRBD1. The CDR3 contains 14 residues. J gave up 6 bases and V 4 bases, and 7 bases lay outside the gene matches. Germline assignment: CDR1 SGHNT and CDR2 YYREEE (reference sequence). DNA for the CDR3: TGTGCCAGCAGCATCGACAGGGTAGGAAACATTCAGTACTTC. Encoded protein: CASSIDRVGNIQYF.

This chain uses TRBV11-2 with TRBJ2-1, with D possibly matching TRBD2 (7 bases). Trimming left V 4 bases short and J 7 bases short, with 14 bases between. Germline V gives CDR1 SGHAT, CDR2 FQNNGV. CDR3 length equals 14 residues. CDR3 sequence reads: CASSYRGAGNEQFF. CDR3 DNA sequence: TGTGCCAGCAGCTACCGGGGGGCGGGGAATGAGCAGTTCTTC.

This chain uses TRBV9 with TRBJ1-1, with TRBD1 matching over 11 bases. V gave up 3 bases and J gave up 4 bases; unmatched junction bases: 2. The CDR3 sequence is 14 residues long. Germline V gene sequence: CDR1 SGDLS, CDR2 YYNGEE. CDR3 protein: CASSEGTGGTEAFF. Here the CDR3 DNA reads TGTGCCAGCAGCGAGGGGACAGGGGGCACTGAAGCTTTCTTT. Looking up the rest from reference TRBV9 and TRBJ1-1 gives the full variable domain: DSGVTQTPKHLITATGQRVTLRCSPRSGDLSVYWYQQSLDQGLQFLIQYYNGEERAKGNILERFSAQQFPDLHSELNLSSLELGDSALYFCASSEGTGGTEAFFGQGTRLTVV.